Listed below are T cell receptor beta chains from one sample, sequenced in a study of long-term antiretroviral therapy in people with HIV. Libraries were prepared by immunoSEQ multiplex PCR; TCRdb keeps only in-frame clonotypes and omits some of them. The sample consists of approximately 24,000 clones, around nine tenths of them appearing once. Sequenced here: unsorted PBMCs, sampled roughly 4.5 years after starting antiretroviral therapy. These receptors were collected from a man aged 25 to 45 with HIV. The CDR3 runs from the conserved cysteine through the conserved F or W. The order of the fields is D gene, J gene, V gene, clone size, CDR3 protein, CDR3 DNA. D genes are given only for firm matches. Clone size is shown for a subset of rows, as once, few, many or a class of expanded clone.

>TRBD1|TRBJ2-1|TRBV7-2|-
CASSRDRSSYNEQFF
TGTGCCAGCAGCCGGGACAGGAGCTCCTACAATGAGCAGTTCTTC
>TRBD2|TRBJ2-1|TRBV19|-
CASNFRRGLESNEQFF
TGTGCCAGTAATTTCCGCCGAGGACTAGAATCCAATGAGCAGTTCTTC
>-|TRBJ2-1|TRBV11-1|-
CASSLGTAYNEQFF
TGTGCCAGCAGCTTAGGGACAGCCTACAATGAGCAGTTCTTC
>-|TRBJ2-2|TRBV6-5|-
CASSGLIGELFF
TGTGCCAGCAGCGGGTTAATCGGGGAGCTGTTTTTT
>TRBD2|TRBJ2-1|TRBV19|-
CASSIGTSGSNEQFF
TGTGCCAGTAGTATAGGGACTAGCGGGTCCAATGAGCAGTTCTTC
>-|TRBJ2-5|TRBV4-1|-
CASSQAGLGGTQYF
TGCGCCAGCAGCCAAGCTGGGCTAGGAGGGACCCAGTACTTC
>-|TRBJ2-6|TRBV11-2|-
CASSGPGVGGANVLTF
TGTGCCAGCAGCGGCCCCGGGGTTGGAGGGGCCAACGTCCTGACTTTC
>-|TRBJ2-7|TRBV19|-
CASSIVGAPVGEQYF
TGTGCCAGTAGTATTGTGGGGGCCCCGGTTGGTGAGCAGTACTTC
>TRBD2|TRBJ2-1|TRBV30|-
CAWSVLAGGFSYNEQFF
TGTGCCTGGAGTGTACTAGCGGGGGGCTTCTCCTACAATGAGCAGTTCTTC
>TRBD1|TRBJ2-1|TRBV7-2|-
CASSYTTGPVGGEQFF
TGTGCCAGCAGCTACACGACAGGGCCGGTTGGGGGTGAGCAGTTCTTC
>-|TRBJ1-2|TRBV5-4|-
CASSSAGAGIGYTF
TGTGCCAGCAGCTCCGCAGGGGCTGGGATTGGCTACACCTTC
>TRBD1|TRBJ1-5|TRBV27|-
CASSLTGGLSFQPQHF
TGTGCCAGCAGTTTAACAGGGGGCCTCAGTTTTCAGCCCCAGCATTTT
>-|TRBJ2-5|TRBV29-1|-
CSVEEGAWSGEYQETQYF
TGCAGCGTTGAAGAGGGAGCCTGGTCGGGGGAGTACCAAGAGACCCAGTACTTC
>TRBD1|TRBJ1-2|TRBV19|once
CASSPTRGQYGYTF
TGTGCCAGTAGTCCCACCCGGGGACAGTATGGCTACACCTTC
>-|TRBJ2-7|TRBV7-9|-
CASSPIIISGQEQYF
TGTGCCAGCAGCCCTATCATAATATCAGGGCAAGAGCAGTACTTC
>TRBD1|TRBJ1-3|TRBV4-1|-
CASSHPRDRERNTIYF
TGCGCCAGCAGCCACCCCCGGGACAGGGAGAGAAACACCATATATTTT
>-|TRBJ2-2|TRBV13|-
CASSPPGGDRRELFF
TGTGCCAGCAGCCCCCCCGGAGGAGACAGGAGGGAGCTGTTTTTT
>-|TRBJ2-2|TRBV19|-
CASIGRDGWNTGELFF
TGTGCCAGTATAGGCCGGGACGGATGGAACACCGGGGAGCTGTTTTTT
>-|TRBJ2-1|TRBV20-1|-
CSARGQTEQFF
TGCAGTGCTCGCGGACAGACTGAGCAGTTCTTC
>-|TRBJ2-2|TRBV5-4|-
CASTTRQGTTGELFF
TGTGCCAGCACAACGCGGCAAGGGACCACCGGGGAGCTGTTTTTT
>-|TRBJ1-3|TRBV5-5|-
CASSQGGAGNTIYF
TGCGCCAGCAGCCAAGGGGGGGCTGGAAACACCATATATTTT
>-|TRBJ2-7|TRBV7-8|-
CASSLALDYEQYF
TGTGCCAGCAGCTTAGCTCTAGACTACGAGCAGTACTTC
>-|TRBJ1-2|TRBV15|-
CATSRDHTANYGYTF
TGTGCCACCAGCAGAGATCATACTGCTAACTATGGCTACACCTTC
>TRBD1|TRBJ1-2|TRBV7-9|few
CASSTGQGRNYGYTF
TGTGCCAGCAGCACAGGACAGGGACGTAACTATGGCTACACCTTC
>-|TRBJ1-2|TRBV5-4|-
CASSPRPGLGNYGYTF
TGTGCCAGCAGCCCCCGTCCGGGACTCGGCAACTATGGCTACACCTTC
>-|TRBJ1-4|TRBV2|-
CASLRDEKLFF
TGTGCCAGCCTAAGGGATGAAAAACTGTTTTTT
>-|TRBJ2-3|TRBV9|-
CASSPRVEPDTQYF
TGTGCCAGCAGCCCCCGAGTGGAGCCAGATACGCAGTATTTT
>TRBD2|TRBJ2-2|TRBV6-6|-
CASSLAGGQTGELFF
TGTGCCAGCAGTCTTGCGGGGGGTCAGACCGGGGAGCTGTTTTTT
>-|TRBJ1-1|TRBV29-1|-
CSAMDEGRTEAFF
TGCAGCGCTATGGACGAGGGGAGGACTGAAGCTTTCTTT
>-|TRBJ2-2|TRBV15|-
CATSRVRIDGELFF
TGTGCCACCAGCAGAGTCCGGATTGACGGGGAGCTGTTTTTT
>-|TRBJ1-1|TRBV7-6|-
CASSPGTWNTEAFF
TGTGCCAGCAGCCCCGGTACTTGGAACACTGAAGCTTTCTTT
>-|TRBJ1-1|TRBV9|-
CASSVGGDTEAFF
TGTGCCAGCAGCGTTGGAGGGGACACTGAAGCTTTCTTT
>-|TRBJ1-3|TRBV21-1|-
CASPGRGTGGNTIYF
TGTGCCAGCCCAGGGAGGGGAACGGGGGGAAACACCATATATTTT
>TRBD2|TRBJ2-1|TRBV4-3|-
CASSQETSPSSYNEQFF
TGCGCCAGCAGCCAAGAGACTAGCCCGAGCTCCTACAATGAGCAGTTCTTC
>TRBD1|TRBJ2-7|TRBV19|once
CASSMGQGGSYEQYF
TGTGCCAGTAGTATGGGACAGGGAGGCTCCTACGAGCAGTACTTC
>-|TRBJ1-5|TRBV19|-
CASSTVGLSNQPQHF
TGTGCCAGTAGTACGGTTGGACTTAGCAATCAGCCCCAGCATTTT
>-|TRBJ1-5|TRBV27|-
CASARSGLHQPQHF
TGTGCCAGCGCTAGGAGTGGTTTGCATCAGCCCCAGCATTTT
>-|TRBJ1-1|TRBV7-6|-
CASSLTPSDRSPEAFF
TGTGCCAGCAGCCTTACCCCGAGCGACAGGAGTCCTGAAGCTTTCTTT
>-|TRBJ1-4|TRBV9|-
CASSVGTDEKLFF
TGTGCCAGCAGCGTCGGGACGGATGAAAAACTGTTTTTT
>-|TRBJ1-2|TRBV6-6|-
CASTGARVGGYTF
TGTGCCAGTACGGGGGCGCGAGTTGGTGGCTACACCTTC
>-|TRBJ1-5|TRBV28|-
CATKRANQPQHF
TGTGCCACCAAAAGAGCTAATCAGCCCCAGCATTTT
>TRBD2|TRBJ2-2|TRBV19|once
CASRSGLKYTGELFF
TGTGCCAGTAGGTCGGGACTAAAGTACACCGGGGAGCTGTTTTTT
>TRBD1|TRBJ1-5|TRBV6-1|-
CASSLQGRNQPQHF
TGTGCCAGCAGCCTACAGGGGCGGAATCAGCCCCAGCATTTT
>TRBD1|TRBJ1-2|TRBV5-4|-
CASSKRTGGNYGYTF
TGTGCCAGCAGCAAACGGACAGGGGGTAACTATGGCTACACCTTC
>-|TRBJ1-1|TRBV19|-
CASSIQGRYTEAFF
TGTGCCAGTAGTATACAGGGGAGGTACACTGAAGCTTTCTTT
>TRBD1|TRBJ2-3|TRBV5-6|-
CASSVGGQADTQYF
TGTGCCAGCAGCGTCGGGGGACAGGCAGATACGCAGTATTTT
>-|TRBJ1-5|TRBV18|once
CASSGDEHNQPQHF
TGTGCCAGCTCAGGGGACGAACACAATCAGCCCCAGCATTTT
>-|TRBJ2-7|TRBV30|-
CAWSGGNEQYF
TGTGCCTGGAGTGGGGGGAACGAGCAGTACTTC
>-|TRBJ1-2|TRBV18|-
CASSQHRGADYGYTF
TGTGCCAGCTCACAACATAGGGGGGCCGACTATGGCTACACCTTC
>TRBD1|TRBJ1-1|TRBV5-1|-
CASSELQGGSTEAFF
TGCGCCAGCAGCGAACTACAGGGGGGGAGCACTGAAGCTTTCTTT
>TRBD1|TRBJ2-7|TRBV20-1|-
CSAGTGGEQYF
TGCAGTGCAGGGACAGGCGGCGAGCAGTACTTC
>-|TRBJ2-3|TRBV5-8|-
CASSLGGTDTQYF
TGTGCCAGCAGCTTGGGGGGTACAGATACGCAGTATTTT
>-|TRBJ1-2|TRBV2|once
CASSKLESYGYTF
TGTGCCAGCAGTAAACTGGAGAGCTATGGCTACACCTTC
>TRBD1|TRBJ1-1|TRBV18|-
CASSPGTGNTEAFF
TGTGCCAGCTCACCAGGGACAGGGAACACTGAAGCTTTCTTT
>TRBD2|TRBJ2-2|TRBV11-2|-
CASSSTGRRLAGLTGELFF
TGTGCCAGCAGCTCGACGGGGAGGCGACTAGCGGGGCTCACCGGGGAGCTGTTTTTT
>TRBD2|TRBJ2-1|TRBV7-2|once
CAGRLAGGNEQFF
TGTGCCGGCAGACTAGCGGGAGGCAATGAGCAGTTCTTC